This TCR beta chain stems from a study of T cell changes during pregnancy in multiple sclerosis. TCRdb's table, derived via immunoSEQ multiplex PCR, lists solely in-frame clones and lacks some. The table records approximately 92,000 clones, 85% to 95% of them present only once. The receptor was derived from a female donor with multiple sclerosis, enrolled in a pregnancy study. The specimen was peripheral blood, collected in the first trimester of pregnancy.

CDR3 amino acids: CASSATRSSLETQYF. CDR3 in DNA: TGTGCCAGCAGCGCCACTCGATCTAGCCTAGAGACCCAGTACTTC. The gene calls are TRBV9 and TRBJ2-5, with D possibly TRBD2 on 5 matching bases. The CDR3 covers 15 residues. V was clipped by 3 bases and J by 4 bases, with 16 bases between them. CDR1 SGDLS and CDR2 YYNGEE come from the germline V gene.